This T cell receptor beta chain is drawn from a study of PD-1 blockade in classical Hodgkin lymphoma. All patients relapsed after autologous stem cell transplantation, and brentuximab vedotin exposure varied. TCRdb keeps only in-frame clones here, not all; method: immunoSEQ multiplex PCR. In the table there are roughly 32,000 clones, approximately 85% of which are singletons. The CDR3 has 12 amino acids. The germline CDR1 and CDR2 sequences are SGHRS and YFSETQ. V lost 1 base and J lost 7, with 7 bases in between. V gene TRBV5-1 combines with J gene TRBJ2-3, with no clear D. The TCR originated in a human donor with classical Hodgkin lymphoma. This specimen consisted of peripheral blood mononuclear cells (PBMCs), obtained at baseline. The CDR3 DNA sequence: TGCGCCAGCAGCTTGCCCCCGCATACGCAGTATTTT. Encoded protein: CASSLPPHTQYF.